Following are 16 T cell receptor beta chains from one sample sequenced in a study of PD-L1 blockade in urothelial cancer. Profiled with immunoSEQ multiplex PCR; TCRdb holds only in-frame clones, not every one. The sample contains around 100,000 clones, around 85% of which appear only once. Material: PBMCs, obtained around atezolizumab (anti-PD-L1) treatment. The receptors derive from a man between 50 and 59 years old with urothelial cancer.

This sequence joins TRBV2 and TRBJ1-5; D is undetermined. The CDR3 length is 14 residues. Germline CDR1 reads SNHLY; CDR2 reads FYNNEI. V lost 5 bases and J 0 bases, leaving 8 bases between the germline ends. CDR3 sequence (DNA): TGTGCCAGCAGTTTTCTCAGTAGCAATCAGCCCCAGCATTTT. It yields the protein CASSFLSSNQPQHF.

V is TRBV6-5 and J is TRBJ2-1, with a weak D call TRBD2 (6 bases). V lost 2 bases and J lost 0, with 11 bases in between. This CDR3 is built from 16 residues. The germline gives CDR1 MNHEY, CDR2 SVGAGI. CDR3 bases: TGTGCCAGCAGTTACCGTGACGGGGGCTCCTACAATGAGCAGTTCTTC. Its translation: CASSYRDGGSYNEQFF.

V and J are TRBV6-5 and TRBJ2-2; TRBD2 might be the D (5 bases). Trimming pared 6 bases from V and 2 bases from J, leaving 13 bases between. The germline V gene encodes CDR1 MNHEY and CDR2 SVGAGI. This CDR3 spans 15 amino acids. CDR3 sequence: CASRGRRHNTGELFF. Here the CDR3 DNA reads TGTGCCAGCAGAGGGCGGAGGCATAACACCGGGGAGCTGTTTTTT.

In its sample, this clone was seen a few times. The V gene is TRBV5-4, the J gene TRBJ1-5; 7 bases are shared with TRBD1. Per the germline V gene, CDR1 is SGHNT and CDR2 is YYREEE (reference sequence). The CDR3 has 14 residues. V lost 4 bases to trimming and J lost 1 base; unmatched junction nucleotides: 2. CDR3 nucleotides: TGTGCCAGCAGCCGACAGGGAAGCAATCAGCCCCAGCATTTT. It translates to CASSRQGSNQPQHF.

The chain has TRBV27 and TRBJ2-7; TRBD1 agrees at 12 bases. In germline, CDR1 is MNHEY, CDR2 SMNVEV (reference sequence). V lost 8 bases and J lost 2; bases outside the gene matches: 4. The CDR3 length is 14 residues. This CDR3 reads CASWGTGGTYEQYF. CDR3 DNA sequence: TGTGCCAGCTGGGGGACAGGGGGCACCTACGAGCAGTACTTC.

The chain couples TRBV6-6 to TRBJ1-2; 8 bases match TRBD1. The CDR3 is 13 residues long. Germline V CDR1 and CDR2: MNHNY, SVGAGI (reference sequence). The V and J ends lost 5 bases and 3 bases, in that order; junction bases with no gene match: 2. The CDR3 DNA follows: TGTGCCAGCAGTGCGACAGGGGACTATGGCTACACCTTC. Its translation is CASSATGDYGYTF.

This chain connects TRBV7-9 to TRBJ1-3; D might be TRBD1 (5 bases). Germline V gene data show CDR1 as SEHNR and CDR2 as FQNEAQ (reference sequence). CDR3 length equals 15 residues. V was shortened by 5 bases and J by 2 bases, with 13 bases between the two germline ends. The CDR3 nucleotides are TGTGCCAGCAGCGCCAAGGGGCAGCCTGGAAACACCATATATTTT. This translates into CASSAKGQPGNTIYF. The whole variable domain, filled in from reference TRBV7-9 and TRBJ1-3, reads DTGVSQNPRHKITKRGQNVTFRCDPISEHNRLYWYRQTLGQGPEFLTYFQNEAQLEKSRLLSDRFSAERPKGSFSTLEIQRTEQGDSAMYLCASSAKGQPGNTIYFGEGSWLTVV.

V is TRBV2 and J is TRBJ2-3; a weak D match, TRBD1 (5 bases). The CDR3 spans 17 residues. Germline V CDR1 and CDR2: SNHLY, FYNNEI. The V end was cut by 1 base, the J end by 1 base, with 15 bases between. This chain's CDR3 is CASSEVLVRVGTDTQYF. CDR3 coding DNA: TGTGCCAGCAGTGAAGTTTTGGTCAGGGTTGGCACAGATACGCAGTATTTT.

The chain carries TRBV29-1 and TRBJ2-1; 8 bases align to TRBD1. V was pared by 6 bases and J by 9 bases, with 7 bases of the junction left unmatched. The CDR3 sequence is 12 residues long. The V gene's germline CDR1 is SQVTM and CDR2 ANQGSEA. The CDR3 region is CSVGQGVSEQFF. Written as DNA, the CDR3 is TGCAGCGTAGGACAGGGCGTCAGTGAGCAGTTCTTC.

The chain joins TRBV19 to TRBJ1-2; D is ambiguous. Deletions cut 6 bases from V and 4 bases from J, with 18 bases between. This CDR3 comprises 15 residues. The germline V gene encodes CDR1 LNHDA and CDR2 SQIVND (reference sequence). The CDR3 nucleotides read TGTGCCAGTAGCATCGGGTATGCGGCGCCCTATGGCTACACCTTC. The encoded protein is CASSIGYAAPYGYTF.

The chain joins TRBV5-8 to TRBJ1-1; D not certain. CDR3 size: 18 residues. The ends were cut back, 0 bases at V and 5 bases at J, with 23 bases in the middle. CDR1 SGHTS and CDR2 YDEGEE come from the germline V gene. CDR3 nucleotide sequence: TGTGCCAGCAGCTTGGCCCCTAAGGCGTCCGGGTGGAGGACTGAAGCTTTCTTT. This codes for CASSLAPKASGWRTEAFF.

The chain links TRBV7-3 to TRBJ1-1; TRBD1 aligns across 9 bases. J lost 0 bases, V lost 1 base, and 9 bases had no gene match. Per the germline V gene, CDR1 is SGHTA and CDR2 is FQGTGA. The CDR3 spans 18 residues. DNA of the CDR3: TGTGCCAGCAGCTTAAGGGCGGTAACAGGGGGCATGAACACTGAAGCTTTCTTT. It specifies CASSLRAVTGGMNTEAFF.

This chain uses TRBV19 with TRBJ2-1; 7 nucleotides line up with TRBD1. The CDR3 length is 16 residues. In germline, CDR1 is LNHDA, CDR2 SQIVND (reference sequence). V lost 5 bases and J lost 4; bases outside the gene matches: 11. The CDR3 protein is CASSASGTEYYNEQFF. DNA for the CDR3: TGTGCCAGTAGTGCCTCCGGGACAGAGTATTACAATGAGCAGTTCTTC.

The chain employs TRBV18 and TRBJ2-3; D not certain. Trimming removed 6 bases at V and 4 bases at J, with 8 bases between. The germline gives CDR1 KGHSH, CDR2 LQKENI. This CDR3 is 12 amino acids long. In nucleotides, the CDR3 is TGTGCCAGCTCTCGCGCCGCAGATACGCAGTATTTT. It specifies CASSRAADTQYF.

The rearrangement uses TRBV7-9 and TRBJ2-5; D gene unclear. The CDR3 totals 12 residues. V was shortened by 4 bases and J by 5 bases, with 8 bases between the two germline ends. Germline CDR1 is SEHNR and CDR2 is FQNEAQ (reference sequence). CDR3 bases: TGTGCCAGCAGCTCGATGCGGGAGACCCAGTACTTC. Translation gives CASSSMRETQYF.

The V and J genes are TRBV30 and TRBJ1-4; 9 bases align to TRBD1. The CDR3 sequence is 17 residues long. Germline V gene data show CDR1 as GTSNPN and CDR2 as SVGIG (reference sequence). V lost 2 bases and J lost 5; bases outside the gene matches: 12. CDR3 region: CAWSYTQTGTGNEKLFF. The DNA for the CDR3 is TGTGCCTGGAGTTACACCCAAACCGGGACAGGGAATGAAAAACTGTTTTTT.